This TCR beta chain came from a study of blood T cells in healthy people across ages. General study points: Expanded clonotype changes were possibly confounded by unknown donor CMV status. PBMCs were not sorted, which prevented a conclusive comparison of naive versus antigen-experienced cells.

Together with a sample-barcoded 5' primer, a J-beta primer mix was included in a second PCR lasting about 6 to 12 cycles. Each cDNA molecule carried a tag from a template-switch adaptor that contained 12 random nucleotides. One entry per CDR3 protein, called by TCRdb with MiXCR from the 5' RACE reads. The sample has roughly 930,000 distinct CDR3 sequences, roughly 50% seen once. The table lists this clonotype with a few counts. What it recognizes is unknown. Sequenced material: blood. The TCR comes from a man younger than 45 in good health.

The CDR3 is CSVEVDQSTYEQYF. The CDR3 nucleotides read TGCAGCGTTGAAGTCGACCAATCCACCTACGAGCAGTACTTC. The J gene is TRBJ2-7, the V gene TRBV29-1; D gene unclear. This CDR3 has 14 amino acids. The germline V gene encodes CDR1 SQVTM and CDR2 ANQGSEA. V lost 1 base to trimming and J lost 2 bases, with 12 bases between them.